The 28 T cell receptor beta chains given below trace back to one sample, sequenced in a study of monozygotic twins with inflammatory bowel disease. Following a re-call of the 5' RACE reads, TCRdb has one entry per CDR3 protein and lacks DNA. The sample holds approximately 150,000 distinct CDR3 sequences. The sequencing sample was made of blood. The receptors originated from a human donor with ulcerative colitis or Crohn's disease, or a healthy co-twin of an affected twin (not recorded which).

This chain connects TRBV18 to TRBJ1-4. This CDR3 has 13 residues. Germline V gene lookup returns CDR1 KGHSH and CDR2 LQKENI. The CDR3 loop is CASSPPGQAKLFF.

The J gene is TRBJ2-7, the V gene TRBV7-2. Germline V gene sequence: CDR1 SGHTA, CDR2 FQGNSA. The CDR3 loop spans 13 amino acids. CDR3 sequence: CASSAKSSYEQYF.

V is TRBV4-3 and J is TRBJ2-1; as DNA is missing, the TRBD1 call by TCRdb cannot be tested. CDR1 and CDR2 from the germline V gene are LGHNA and YSLEER. The CDR3 spans 14 residues. The CDR3 region is CASSHYRDANEQFF.

The chain uses TRBV7-2 and TRBJ2-5; TCRdb selects TRBD2, and the lack of DNA leaves this call unchecked. This CDR3 is built from 16 residues. Germline lookup yields CDR1 SGHTA and CDR2 FQGNSA. The CDR3 sequence is CASSLVLAGGQETQYF.

The CDR3: CASSFQGSPADTQYF. This rearrangement joins TRBV12-3 or TRBV12-4 to TRBJ2-3; the TCRdb D gene call, TRBD1, has no DNA to confirm it. The CDR3 sequence is 15 residues long.

J is TRBJ2-2 and V is TRBV6-4; as DNA is missing, the TRBD1 call by TCRdb cannot be tested. The CDR3 runs 15 residues. Germline values: CDR1 MRHNA, CDR2 SNTAGT. This CDR3 reads CASSGGNFGTGELFF.

This rearrangement joins TRBV12-3 or TRBV12-4 to TRBJ2-5; TCRdb gives TRBD2 as the D gene, but with no DNA this cannot be confirmed. The CDR3 consists of 12 residues. CDR3 amino acids: CASSPSVETQYF.

The rearrangement uses TRBV6-2 or TRBV6-3 and TRBJ1-2; lacking DNA, the TRBD1 call made by TCRdb goes unchecked. The CDR3 is 15 amino acids. Germline-derived CDR1 and CDR2 are MNHEY and SVGEGT. CDR3: CASVPSVGATYGYTF.

The rearrangement joins TRBV29-1 to TRBJ1-1; with no DNA, the TCRdb D assignment of TRBD1 cannot be verified. The CDR3 extends over 13 amino acids. The germline CDR1 and CDR2 sequences are SQVTM and ANQGSEA. The chain's CDR3 is CSVAGTGGVEAFF.

The chain employs TRBV20-1 and TRBJ2-5; TCRdb picks TRBD1, but there is no DNA to check that call. Germline-derived CDR1 and CDR2 are DFQATT and SNEGSKA (reference sequence). CDR3 length: 13 residues. CDR3 in amino acids: CSAIGHSQETQYF.

This chain connects TRBV7-6 to TRBJ2-1; as DNA is missing, the TRBD1 call by TCRdb cannot be tested. The CDR3 runs to 16 residues. Germline V lookup: CDR1 SGHVS, CDR2 FNYEAQ. CDR3 loop: CASSSPYTRSYNEQFF.

This chain uses TRBV27 with TRBJ2-4; TCRdb names TRBD1, which stays unverified in the absence of DNA. Germline V CDR1 and CDR2: MNHEY, SMNVEV (reference sequence). The CDR3 has 14 residues. The CDR3 protein is CASSWTGDENIQYF.

This chain connects TRBV5-1 to TRBJ2-1; no DNA is available, so the TRBD2 call from TCRdb remains unchecked. Per the germline V gene, CDR1 is SGHRS and CDR2 is YFSETQ. CDR3 size: 16 residues. The CDR3 sequence: CASSLTAGGTYNEQFF.

The chain recombines TRBV7-2 with TRBJ2-7; the D call from TCRdb, TRBD1, cannot be confirmed without DNA. In germline, CDR1 is SGHTA, CDR2 FQGNSA. The CDR3 consists of 15 residues. CDR3: CASSQPGQGTYEQYF.

The chain employs TRBV5-4 and TRBJ2-1; without DNA, the TCRdb call of TRBD1 cannot be checked. Germline V CDR1 and CDR2: SGHNT, YYREEE (reference sequence). CDR3 length: 12 residues. The CDR3 sequence is CASSITGGEQFF.

CDR3 sequence: CASSLRTGGRNQPQHF. The V and J genes are TRBV16 and TRBJ1-5; lacking DNA, the TRBD1 call made by TCRdb goes unchecked. The germline V gene has CDR1 KGHSY and CDR2 FQNENV. The CDR3 contains 16 residues.

This chain links TRBV5-1 with TRBJ2-3; absent DNA, TCRdb's TRBD1 call cannot be checked. This CDR3 comprises 14 residues. Looked up from germline, CDR1 is SGHRS and CDR2 is YFSETQ. This chain's CDR3 is CASSLEQGTDTQYF.

V and J are TRBV5-4 and TRBJ1-6. CDR3 size: 15 residues. Germline assignment: CDR1 SGHNT and CDR2 YYREEE (reference sequence). The CDR3 is CASSLSTGISSPLHF.

The CDR3 here is CSAIPGTSGVVETQYF. V usage is TRBV20-1 and J usage is TRBJ2-5; the D call from TCRdb, TRBD2, cannot be confirmed without DNA. The CDR3 totals 16 residues. Per the germline V gene, CDR1 is DFQATT and CDR2 is SNEGSKA (reference sequence).

The chain couples TRBV7-2 to TRBJ2-3; TCRdb gives TRBD2 as the D gene, but with no DNA this cannot be confirmed. The CDR3 is 15 amino acids. Germline V CDR1 and CDR2: SGHTA, FQGNSA. CDR3 region: CASSLEASRPDTQYF.

The chain employs TRBV12-3 or TRBV12-4 and TRBJ1-3; the TCRdb call, TRBD1, lacks DNA for checking. The CDR3 has 12 residues. The CDR3 reads CASNPDRNTIYF.

The chain employs TRBV6-2 or TRBV6-3 and TRBJ1-5. The CDR3 loop spans 12 amino acids. Per the germline V gene, CDR1 is MNHEY and CDR2 is SVGEGT. This chain's CDR3 is CATSRRVAAQHF.

The V call is TRBV5-6, the J call TRBJ2-5; lacking DNA, the TRBD2 call made by TCRdb goes unchecked. Germline values: CDR1 SGHDT, CDR2 YYEEEE. This CDR3 is built from 14 residues. The CDR3 region is CASSPLNGVETQYF.

CDR3 sequence reads: CSASRGGNQPQHF. The chain recombines TRBV20-1 with TRBJ1-5. Germline-derived CDR1 and CDR2 are DFQATT and SNEGSKA (reference sequence). The CDR3 length is 13 residues.

The chain employs TRBV20-1 and TRBJ1-1. The CDR3 runs to 11 residues. CDR1 DFQATT and CDR2 SNEGSKA come from the germline V gene (reference sequence). The CDR3 region is CSARPQLGAFF.

This sequence joins TRBV4-2 and TRBJ2-7; the TCRdb call, TRBD1, lacks DNA for checking. The germline V gene encodes CDR1 LGHNA and CDR2 YNFKEQ. The CDR3 sequence is 12 residues long. This CDR3 is CASSHPGGEQYF.

The chain combines TRBV20-1 with TRBJ1-6; TCRdb calls TRBD1, which cannot be checked without DNA. The CDR3 totals 16 residues. Germline V lookup: CDR1 DFQATT, CDR2 SNEGSKA (reference sequence). CDR3 sequence: CSASQGPVAYNSPLHF.

The rearrangement uses TRBV7-6 and TRBJ2-1; TCRdb reports TRBD2, a call that lacks DNA to check it against. From germline, CDR1 is SGHVS and CDR2 FNYEAQ. The CDR3 totals 15 residues. The CDR3 sequence is CASSLVAGGYNEQFF.